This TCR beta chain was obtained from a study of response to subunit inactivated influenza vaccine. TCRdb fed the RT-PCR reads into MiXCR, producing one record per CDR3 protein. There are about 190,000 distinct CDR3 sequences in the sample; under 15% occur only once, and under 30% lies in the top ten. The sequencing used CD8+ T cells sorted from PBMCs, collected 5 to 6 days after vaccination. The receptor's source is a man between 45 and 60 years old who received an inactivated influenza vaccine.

The CDR3 spells CASSLVAGEVFLGTDTQYF. DNA of the CDR3: TGTGCCAGCAGTTTAGTAGCGGGGGAAGTATTTCTCGGCACAGATACGCAGTATTTT. The chain uses TRBV12-3 or TRBV12-4 and TRBJ2-3, with 9 positions matching TRBD2. Losses at the gene ends were 1 base for V and 1 base for J; bases not matched to a gene: 12. The CDR3 has 19 residues.